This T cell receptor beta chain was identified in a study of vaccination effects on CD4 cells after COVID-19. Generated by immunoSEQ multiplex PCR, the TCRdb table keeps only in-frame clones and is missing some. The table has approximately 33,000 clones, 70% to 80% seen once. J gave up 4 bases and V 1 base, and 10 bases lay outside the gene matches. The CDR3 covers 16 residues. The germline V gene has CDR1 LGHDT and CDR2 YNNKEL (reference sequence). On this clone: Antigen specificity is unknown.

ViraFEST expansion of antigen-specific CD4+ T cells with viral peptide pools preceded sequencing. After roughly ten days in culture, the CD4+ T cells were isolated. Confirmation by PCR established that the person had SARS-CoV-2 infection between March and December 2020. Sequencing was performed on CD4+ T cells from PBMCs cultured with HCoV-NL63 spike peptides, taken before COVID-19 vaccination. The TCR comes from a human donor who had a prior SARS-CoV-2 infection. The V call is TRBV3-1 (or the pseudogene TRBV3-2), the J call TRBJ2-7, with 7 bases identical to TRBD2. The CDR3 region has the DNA TGTGCCAGCAGCCAAGGGCGGGGGACGCACGATTACGAGCAGTACTTC. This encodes CASSQGRGTHDYEQYF.